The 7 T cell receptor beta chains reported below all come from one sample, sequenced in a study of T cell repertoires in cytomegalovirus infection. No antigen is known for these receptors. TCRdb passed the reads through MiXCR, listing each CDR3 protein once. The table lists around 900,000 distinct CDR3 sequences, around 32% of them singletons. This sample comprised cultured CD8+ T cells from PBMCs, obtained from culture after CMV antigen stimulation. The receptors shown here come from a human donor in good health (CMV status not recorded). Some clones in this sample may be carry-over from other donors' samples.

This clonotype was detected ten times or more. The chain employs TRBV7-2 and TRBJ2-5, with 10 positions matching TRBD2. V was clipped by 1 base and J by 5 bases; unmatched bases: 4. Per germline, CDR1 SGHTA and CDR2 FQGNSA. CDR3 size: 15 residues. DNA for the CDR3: TGTGCCAGCAGCTTAGGAACTAGCGGGGATGAGACCCAGTACTTC. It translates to CASSLGTSGDETQYF. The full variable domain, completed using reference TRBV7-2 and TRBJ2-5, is GAGVSQSPSNKVTEKGKDVELRCDPISGHTALYWYRQSLGQGLEFLIYFQGNSAPDKSGLPSDRFSAERTGGSVSTLTIQRTQQEDSAVYLCASSLGTSGDETQYFGPGTRLLVL.

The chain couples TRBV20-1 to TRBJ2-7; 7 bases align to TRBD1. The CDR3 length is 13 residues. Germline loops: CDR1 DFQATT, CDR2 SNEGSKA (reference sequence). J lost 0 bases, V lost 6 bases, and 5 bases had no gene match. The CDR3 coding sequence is TGCAGTGCCGGGACAGTCAACTCCTACGAGCAGTACGTC. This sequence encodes CSAGTVNSYEQYV.

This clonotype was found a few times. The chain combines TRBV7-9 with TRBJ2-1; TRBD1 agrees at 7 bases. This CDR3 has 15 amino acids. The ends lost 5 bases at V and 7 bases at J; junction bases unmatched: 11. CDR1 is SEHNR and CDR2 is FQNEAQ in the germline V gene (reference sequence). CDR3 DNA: TGTGCCAGCAGCCCCCGGGTAGCCAGGGGGAATGAGCAGTTCTTC. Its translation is CASSPRVARGNEQFF.

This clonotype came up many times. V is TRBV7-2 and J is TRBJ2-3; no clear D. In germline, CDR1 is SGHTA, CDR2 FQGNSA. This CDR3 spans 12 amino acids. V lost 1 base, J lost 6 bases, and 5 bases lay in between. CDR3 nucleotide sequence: TGTGCCAGCAGCTTAGATGTTGATACGCAGTATTTT. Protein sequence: CASSLDVDTQYF.

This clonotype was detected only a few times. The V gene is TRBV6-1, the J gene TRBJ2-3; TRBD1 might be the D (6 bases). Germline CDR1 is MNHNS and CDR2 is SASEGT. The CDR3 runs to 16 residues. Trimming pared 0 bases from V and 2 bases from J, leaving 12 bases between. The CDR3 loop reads CASSEARQDPTDTQYF. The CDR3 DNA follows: TGTGCCAGCAGTGAAGCTCGACAGGATCCCACAGATACGCAGTATTTT.

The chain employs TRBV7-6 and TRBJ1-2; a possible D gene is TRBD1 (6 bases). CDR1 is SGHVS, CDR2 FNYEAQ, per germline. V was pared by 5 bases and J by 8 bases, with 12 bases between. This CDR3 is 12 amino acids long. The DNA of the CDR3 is TGTGCCAGCAGCGCTACAGGGTCCGGCTACACCTTC. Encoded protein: CASSATGSGYTF.

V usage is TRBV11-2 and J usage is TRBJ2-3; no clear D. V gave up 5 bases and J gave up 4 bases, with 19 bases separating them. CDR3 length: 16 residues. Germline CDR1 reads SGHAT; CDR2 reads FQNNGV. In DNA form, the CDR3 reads TGTGCCAGCAGCCCTCCAGCCCCGAAAGGCCCAGATACGCAGTATTTT. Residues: CASSPPAPKGPDTQYF.